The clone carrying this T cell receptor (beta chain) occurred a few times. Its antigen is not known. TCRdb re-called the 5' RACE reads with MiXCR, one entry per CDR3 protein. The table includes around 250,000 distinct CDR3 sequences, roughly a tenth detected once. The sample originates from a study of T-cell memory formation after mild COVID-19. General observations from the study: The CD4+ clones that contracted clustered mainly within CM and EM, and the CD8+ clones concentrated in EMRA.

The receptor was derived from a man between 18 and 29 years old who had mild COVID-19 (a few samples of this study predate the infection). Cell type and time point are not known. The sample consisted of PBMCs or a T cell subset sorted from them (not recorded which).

CDR3 sequence reads: CASSPWTRENEQFF. The CDR3 coding sequence is TGCGCCAGCAGCCCCTGGACTAGGGAGAATGAGCAGTTCTTC. The chain uses TRBV4-1 and TRBJ2-1; TRBD2 matches at 7 bases. J lost 7 bases, V lost 4 bases, and 7 bases had no gene match. Germline loops: CDR1 MGHRA, CDR2 YSYEKL. CDR3 size: 14 residues.